Presented here are 28 T cell receptor beta chains from one specimen sequenced in a study of CD4 T cells in relation to SARS-CoV-2 and coronaviruses. The antigens these receptors bind are not known. TCRdb's copy holds only in-frame clones and misses some; the assay was immunoSEQ multiplex PCR. The table lists over 25,000 clones, more than 75% of them singletons. Before the COVID-19 pandemic, during about 2010-2018, CD4+ T cells were taken from unexposed donors. The cells were cultured for about 10 days before CD4+ T cells were isolated. The sequencing sample was made of CD4+ T cells from PBMCs, cultured in vitro. These receptors originate from a human donor in good health.

The chain recombines TRBV7-3 with TRBJ2-2; TRBD1 aligns across 7 bases. Germline lookup yields CDR1 SGHTA and CDR2 FQGTGA. With 5 bases clipped from V and 1 base from J, the junction kept 1 base outside the gene matches. The CDR3 covers 14 residues. CDR3 DNA sequence: TGTGCCAGCAGCCGGACAGGGAACACCGGGGAGCTGTTTTTT. Amino acids: CASSRTGNTGELFF.

With respect to this clone: The identical CDR3 is also encoded by other nucleotide sequences in the sample. The chain links TRBV18 to TRBJ2-3; D is ambiguous. In germline, CDR1 is KGHSH, CDR2 LQKENI. The CDR3 consists of 13 residues. Trimming pared 0 bases from V and 2 bases from J, leaving 3 bases between. DNA for the CDR3: TGTGCCAGCTCACCACCGTCCACAGATACGCAGTATTTT. Amino acid sequence: CASSPPSTDTQYF.

The chain recombines TRBV5-6 with TRBJ2-7; TRBD2 aligns across 8 bases. Per the germline V gene, CDR1 is SGHDT and CDR2 is YYEEEE. The J segment lost 5 bases and the V segment lost 4 bases, leaving 5 bases of the junction unmatched. The CDR3 covers 13 residues. In DNA form, the CDR3 reads TGTGCCAGCAGCCGGACTAGCCGGGACGAGCAGTACTTC. It codes for CASSRTSRDEQYF.

The rearrangement joins TRBV10-3 to TRBJ2-3; 7 bases are a match to TRBD2. The CDR3 has 14 amino acids. Germline V gene lookup returns CDR1 ENHRY and CDR2 SYGVKD. V shed 2 bases and J 1 base; nucleotides not matched to a gene: 0. CDR3 loop: CAISERGGTDTQYF. DNA of the CDR3: TGTGCCATCAGTGAGCGGGGGGGCACAGATACGCAGTATTTT.

The V and J genes are TRBV6-6 and TRBJ1-3; D is undetermined. The V gene's germline CDR1 is MNHNY and CDR2 SVGAGI (reference sequence). The CDR3 is 13 amino acids. With 9 bases removed from V and 0 bases from J, the gap between germline ends came to 9 bases. The CDR3 DNA sequence: TGTGCCAGTAAACAACTCTCTGGAAACACCATATATTTT. Protein: CASKQLSGNTIYF.

The chain recombines TRBV9 with TRBJ2-1, with 8 bases identical to TRBD2. Per the germline V gene, CDR1 is SGDLS and CDR2 is YYNGEE. The CDR3 is 15 residues long. V was pared by 2 bases and J by 6 bases, with 7 bases of the junction left unmatched. In nucleotides, the CDR3 is TGTGCCAGCAGCGTGGGCGGGAGGAGTTCCAATGAGCAGTTCTTC. This sequence encodes CASSVGGRSSNEQFF. The variable domain in full, completed from reference TRBV9 and TRBJ2-1, reads DSGVTQTPKHLITATGQRVTLRCSPRSGDLSVYWYQQSLDQGLQFLIQYYNGEERAKGNILERFSAQQFPDLHSELNLSSLELGDSALYFCASSVGGRSSNEQFFGPGTRLTVL.

The genes are TRBV3-1 (or the pseudogene TRBV3-2) and TRBJ2-7, with D hard to call. Between the trimmed V and J ends, which lost 4 bases and 2 bases, there was a span of 12 bases. The CDR3 consists of 14 residues. CDR1 is LGHDT and CDR2 is YNNKEL in the germline V gene (reference sequence). The CDR3 protein is CASSPLGRPYEQYF. As DNA, the CDR3 is TGTGCCAGCAGCCCGTTGGGCCGACCCTACGAGCAGTACTTC.

The rearrangement joins TRBV6-6 to TRBJ1-2; 7 bases line up with TRBD1. This CDR3 has 14 residues. Trimming removed 6 bases from V and 0 bases from J; junction bases left unmatched: 4. Per the germline V gene, CDR1 is MNHNY and CDR2 is SVGAGI (reference sequence). The CDR3 region has the DNA TGTGCCAGCAGCCGACAGGGACCTAACTATGGCTACACCTTC. Encoded protein: CASSRQGPNYGYTF.

The CDR3 loop reads CASSYSKFRPSGGPITDTQYF. DNA of the CDR3: TGTGCCAGCAGTTACTCGAAATTCCGGCCTAGCGGGGGGCCAATCACAGATACGCAGTATTTT. The rearrangement joins TRBV6-2 or TRBV6-3 to TRBJ2-3; TRBD2 aligns across 11 bases. CDR1 and CDR2 from the germline V gene are MNHEY and SVGEGT. The CDR3 runs to 21 residues. V gave up 0 bases and J gave up 2 bases; unmatched junction bases: 16.

This rearrangement joins TRBV7-9 to TRBJ1-1; no definite D call. CDR1 SEHNR and CDR2 FQNEAQ come from the germline V gene (reference sequence). V shed 1 base and J shed 2 bases, with 14 bases lying between them. The CDR3 has 16 residues. The CDR3 here is CASSLGVYRVNTEAFF. The CDR3, as DNA: TGTGCCAGCAGCTTAGGAGTGTATAGGGTAAACACTGAAGCTTTCTTT.

The V call is TRBV9, the J call TRBJ2-3, with TRBD2 matching 12 bases. V was pared by 0 bases and J by 4 bases, with 3 bases of the junction left unmatched. This CDR3 is built from 16 residues. Germline V gene sequence: CDR1 SGDLS, CDR2 YYNGEE. CDR3 DNA: TGTGCCAGCAGCGTAGGCCCTAGCGGGGGGGCAGATACGCAGTATTTT. This codes for CASSVGPSGGADTQYF.

The V and J genes are TRBV4-3 and TRBJ1-2; D uncertain. V lost 4 bases to trimming and J lost 8 bases, with 14 bases between them. Germline loops: CDR1 LGHNA, CDR2 YSLEER. The CDR3 length is 13 residues. CDR3 protein: CASSRYSSGGYTF. The CDR3 DNA follows: TGCGCCAGCAGCCGATATAGCAGCGGAGGCTACACCTTC.

This chain connects TRBV18 to TRBJ2-3, with D uncertain. V lost 1 base, J lost 0 bases, and 11 bases lay in between. Germline V gene lookup returns CDR1 KGHSH and CDR2 LQKENI. CDR3 length equals 16 residues. In nucleotides, the CDR3 is TGTGCCAGCTCACCACTCGCCGGAGAAAGCACAGATACGCAGTATTTT. Protein product: CASSPLAGESTDTQYF.

This chain links TRBV6-4 with TRBJ2-2, with D unclear. The length of the CDR3 is 13 residues. Trimming removed 4 bases at V and 7 bases at J, with 10 bases between. CDR1 MRHNA and CDR2 SNTAGT come from the germline V gene. This chain's CDR3 is CASSVEVDGELFF. Written as DNA, the CDR3 is TGTGCCAGCAGTGTAGAGGTCGACGGGGAGCTGTTTTTT.

This sequence joins TRBV21-1 and TRBJ1-5. TRBV21-1 is described as a pseudogene. This CDR3 is 17 amino acids long. CDR3 region: CASSSGPTGESNQPQHF. The CDR3 DNA reads TGTGCCAGCAGCTCAGGGCCGACTGGGGAGAGCAATCAGCCCCAGCATTTT.

The chain combines TRBV7-2 with TRBJ2-7, with 7 positions matching TRBD1. V was clipped by 6 bases and J by 3 bases; unmatched bases: 11. Germline loops: CDR1 SGHTA, CDR2 FQGNSA. There are 15 residues in the CDR3. In DNA form, the CDR3 reads TGTGCCAGCAGTCCTATGGACAGGAGTGACTACGAGCAGTACTTC. It yields the protein CASSPMDRSDYEQYF.

The J gene is TRBJ1-1, the V gene TRBV2; D is uncertain. V was pared by 2 bases and J by 10 bases, with 11 bases between. Germline V gene data show CDR1 as SNHLY and CDR2 as FYNNEI. This CDR3 comprises 12 residues. The CDR3 is CASSEFATGAFF. The CDR3 nucleotides read TGTGCCAGCAGTGAATTTGCGACCGGAGCTTTCTTT.

This clone was detected once. The CDR3 region has the DNA TGTGCCAGCAGCTACAGGGAAAGTTCTAACTATGGCTACACCTTC. Residues: CASSYRESSNYGYTF. V usage is TRBV6-6 and J usage is TRBJ1-2, with a possible D match to TRBD1 (6 bases). CDR3 length equals 15 residues. Per the germline V gene, CDR1 is MNHNY and CDR2 is SVGAGI (reference sequence). Trimming cost V 6 bases and J 0 bases, with 14 bases left between them.

The chain combines TRBV19 with TRBJ2-1, with D perhaps TRBD2 (7 bases). Germline loops: CDR1 LNHDA, CDR2 SQIVND (reference sequence). Deletions cut 4 bases from V and 5 bases from J, with 15 bases between. This CDR3 comprises 15 residues. As DNA, the CDR3 is TGTGCCAGTAGTACGAGGGGGGGGATCGACAATGAGCAGTTCTTC. As protein: CASSTRGGIDNEQFF. The full variable domain, rest sourced from reference TRBV19 and TRBJ2-1, is DGGITQSPKYLFRKEGQNVTLSCEQNLNHDAMYWYRQDPGQGLRLIYYSQIVNDFQKGDIAEGYSVSREKKESFPLTVTSAQKNPTAFYLCASSTRGGIDNEQFFGPGTRLTVL.

The chain combines TRBV7-9 with TRBJ1-4; D remains ambiguous. The V gene lost 8 bases and the J gene lost 0 bases, with 10 bases spanning the gap. Germline V gene data show CDR1 as SEHNR and CDR2 as FQNEAQ (reference sequence). The CDR3 has 14 amino acids. As DNA, the CDR3 is TGTGCCAGCTGGACCGCGGCAACTAATGAAAAACTGTTTTTT. Protein: CASWTAATNEKLFF.

The chain combines TRBV6-1 with TRBJ2-2, with a tentative D call TRBD2 (5 bases). Germline CDR1 is MNHNS and CDR2 is SASEGT. This CDR3 has 19 amino acids. V dropped 4 bases and J dropped 0 bases, with 21 bases sitting between them. The DNA of the CDR3 is TGTGCCAGCAGTGGTGGGTGGGGTGGCGGGCTCGCGAACACCGGGGAGCTGTTTTTT. The encoded protein is CASSGGWGGGLANTGELFF.

The V and J genes are TRBV5-4 and TRBJ2-1; the match to TRBD2 covers 11 bases. The V gene's germline CDR1 is SGHNT and CDR2 YYREEE (reference sequence). The CDR3 is 16 residues long. Trimming at V came to 2 bases and at J to 5 bases, leaving 6 bases not matched to a gene. The CDR3 reads CASSFTSGSINNEQFF. CDR3 coding DNA: TGTGCCAGCAGCTTCACTAGCGGGAGTATCAACAATGAGCAGTTCTTC.

The chain uses TRBV19 and TRBJ1-5; D unclear. Per germline, CDR1 LNHDA and CDR2 SQIVND (reference sequence). The V and J ends lost 9 bases and 0 bases respectively, with 9 bases between them. The length of the CDR3 is 13 residues. The CDR3 nucleotides are TGTGCCAGACCGACTATTAGCAATCAGCCCCAGCATTTT. Protein: CARPTISNQPQHF.

The gene calls are TRBV10-3 and TRBJ2-3, with D maybe TRBD2 (5 bases). CDR3 length: 13 amino acids. Per the germline V gene, CDR1 is ENHRY and CDR2 is SYGVKD. Deletions cut 6 bases from V and 6 bases from J, with 13 bases between. The CDR3 here is CAISAGLGDTQYF. CDR3 DNA sequence: TGTGCCATCAGCGCAGGACTTGGGGATACGCAGTATTTT.

This clone came up once. The J gene is TRBJ2-7, the V gene TRBV7-2; D not resolved. The CDR3 contains 14 residues. Trimming pared 2 bases from V and 2 bases from J, leaving 10 bases between. Germline V CDR1 and CDR2: SGHTA, FQGNSA. CDR3 sequence reads: CASSLFTDAYEQYF. The CDR3 nucleotides are TGTGCCAGCAGCTTATTCACCGACGCCTACGAGCAGTACTTC. Looking up the rest from reference TRBV7-2 and TRBJ2-7 gives the full variable domain: GAGVSQSPSNKVTEKGKDVELRCDPISGHTALYWYRQSLGQGLEFLIYFQGNSAPDKSGLPSDRFSAERTGGSVSTLTIQRTQQEDSAVYLCASSLFTDAYEQYFGPGTRLTVT.

This chain uses TRBV7-6 with TRBJ2-3; maybe TRBD1 (5 bases). This CDR3 has 14 residues. V was trimmed by 3 bases and J by 1 base, leaving 8 bases between them. Germline V gene sequence: CDR1 SGHVS, CDR2 FNYEAQ. The CDR3 nucleotides read TGTGCCAGCAGCTTGGGGCCGGGCACAGATACGCAGTATTTT. It codes for CASSLGPGTDTQYF.

The chain combines TRBV7-3 with TRBJ2-3, with D possibly matching TRBD1 (5 bases). The CDR3 is 16 amino acids. Germline V lookup: CDR1 SGHTA, CDR2 FQGTGA. Trimming shortened V by 5 bases and J by 4 bases, and 19 bases separated the two germline ends. The CDR3 here is CASSQGVGRAADTQYF. The CDR3 nucleotides are TGTGCCAGCAGCCAAGGGGTCGGCAGGGCGGCAGATACGCAGTATTTT.

J is TRBJ1-3 and V is TRBV5-1; D remains unclear. Trimming took off 4 bases at V and 1 base at J, with 12 bases between the two ends. CDR3 length: 15 amino acids. In germline, CDR1 is SGHRS, CDR2 YFSETQ. CDR3 sequence (DNA): TGCGCCAGCAGCCCCGTAAGGGATTCTGGAAACACCATATATTTT. It is translated as CASSPVRDSGNTIYF.